This TCR beta chain was documented in a study of shared clonotypes between healthy human individuals. Repertoires were generated with immunoSEQ multiplex PCR, while TCRdb's copy carries only in-frame clones and drops some. The repertoire holds millions of clones, with roughly 95% as singletons. Trimming removed 9 bases from V and 13 bases from J, with 16 bases in between. The CDR3 sequence is 12 residues long. CDR1 is SGHTA, CDR2 FQGNSA, per germline. In the naive CD8 group, cells lacked CD45RO and were positively selected for CCR7, so terminally differentiated effector memory CD45RA+ cells were left out.

The clonotype comes from a man aged 18-30 years in good health. Source material: naive CD8+ T cells sorted from blood. The chain couples TRBV7-2 to TRBJ1-6; D is uncertain. The CDR3 loop is CASRGGDLPLHF. Written as DNA, the CDR3 is TGTGCCAGTCGCGGCGGAGATTTGCCCCTCCACTTT.